This T cell receptor beta chain was profiled in a study of CD8+ T cells in alopecia areata. Study-level background: Affected scalp percentage gauged treated patients' severity.

V lost 3 bases to trimming and J lost 4 bases; unmatched junction nucleotides: 13. Germline V gene data show CDR1 as SGDLS and CDR2 as YYNGEE. This CDR3 has 18 amino acids. Study findings and constraints: Scalp samples also contribute reads from the resident alphabeta T cells found in normal skin.

The treatment here: oral pan-JAK inhibitor, 5-10 mg twice daily. Reverse transcription of extracted RNA yielded cDNA, which provided the sequencing template. Clones were sequenced by immunoSEQ multiplex PCR, and TCRdb holds only the in-frame ones, with some missing. This table holds over 95,000 clones, 60% to 75% found once. This clone was recorded a few times. Its specificity is not known. Sequencing was performed on CD8+ T cells sorted from blood, taken at week 4, from a patient treated with tofacitinib. The V gene is TRBV9, the J gene TRBJ2-3; TRBD2 matches at 11 bases. This sequence originates from a human donor with alopecia areata. The CDR3: CASSGLLSGGAGADTQYF. CDR3 DNA: TGTGCCAGCAGCGGACTTCTTAGCGGGGGGGCCGGCGCAGATACGCAGTATTTT.